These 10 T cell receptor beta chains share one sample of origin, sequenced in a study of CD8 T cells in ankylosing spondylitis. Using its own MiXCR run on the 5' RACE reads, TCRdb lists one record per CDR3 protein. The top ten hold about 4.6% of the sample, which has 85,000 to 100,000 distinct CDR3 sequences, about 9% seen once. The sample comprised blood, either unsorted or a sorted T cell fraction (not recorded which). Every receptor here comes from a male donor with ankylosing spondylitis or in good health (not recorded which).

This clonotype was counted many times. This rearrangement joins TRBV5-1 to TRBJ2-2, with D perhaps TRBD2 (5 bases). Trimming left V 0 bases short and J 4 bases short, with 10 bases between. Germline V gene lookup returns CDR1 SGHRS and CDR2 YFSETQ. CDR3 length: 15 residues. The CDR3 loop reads CASSLEAESTGELFF. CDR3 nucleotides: TGCGCCAGCAGCTTGGAAGCGGAGAGCACCGGGGAGCTGTTTTTT.

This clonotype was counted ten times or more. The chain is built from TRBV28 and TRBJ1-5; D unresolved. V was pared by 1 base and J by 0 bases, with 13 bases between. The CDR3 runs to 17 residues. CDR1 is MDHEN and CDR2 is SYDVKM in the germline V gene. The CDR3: CASSLSGRAISNQPQHF. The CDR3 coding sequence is TGTGCCAGCAGTTTATCGGGGAGGGCTATTAGCAATCAGCCCCAGCATTTT.

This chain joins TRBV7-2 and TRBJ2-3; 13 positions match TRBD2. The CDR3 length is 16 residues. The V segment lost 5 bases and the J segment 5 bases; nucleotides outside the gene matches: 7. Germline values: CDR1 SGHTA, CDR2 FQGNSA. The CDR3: CASSDQLAGGLDTQYF. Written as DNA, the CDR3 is TGTGCCAGCAGCGACCAACTAGCGGGGGGGTTAGATACGCAGTATTTT.

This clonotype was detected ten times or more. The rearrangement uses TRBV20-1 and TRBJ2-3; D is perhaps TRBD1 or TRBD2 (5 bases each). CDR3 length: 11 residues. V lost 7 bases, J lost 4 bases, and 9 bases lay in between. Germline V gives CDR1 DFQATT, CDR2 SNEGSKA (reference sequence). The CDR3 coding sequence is TGCAGTGTCACGGGGCCAGATACGCAGTATTTT. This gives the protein CSVTGPDTQYF.

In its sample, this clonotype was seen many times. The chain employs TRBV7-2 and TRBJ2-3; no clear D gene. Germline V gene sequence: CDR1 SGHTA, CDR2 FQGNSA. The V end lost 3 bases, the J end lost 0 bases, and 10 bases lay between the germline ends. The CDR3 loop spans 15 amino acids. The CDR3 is CASSLADPSTDTQYF. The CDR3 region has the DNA TGTGCCAGCAGCTTGGCCGACCCAAGCACAGATACGCAGTATTTT. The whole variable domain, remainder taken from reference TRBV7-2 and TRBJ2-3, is GAGVSQSPSNKVTEKGKDVELRCDPISGHTALYWYRQSLGQGLEFLIYFQGNSAPDKSGLPSDRFSAERTGGSVSTLTIQRTQQEDSAVYLCASSLADPSTDTQYFGPGTRLTVL.

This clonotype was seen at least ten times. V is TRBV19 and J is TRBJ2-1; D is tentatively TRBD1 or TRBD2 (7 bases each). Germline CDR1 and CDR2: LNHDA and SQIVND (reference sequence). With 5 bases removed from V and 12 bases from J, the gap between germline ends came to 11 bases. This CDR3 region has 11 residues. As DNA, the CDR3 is TGTGCCAGTAGTCAGGGGGGGGGGCAGTTCTTC. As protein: CASSQGGGQFF.

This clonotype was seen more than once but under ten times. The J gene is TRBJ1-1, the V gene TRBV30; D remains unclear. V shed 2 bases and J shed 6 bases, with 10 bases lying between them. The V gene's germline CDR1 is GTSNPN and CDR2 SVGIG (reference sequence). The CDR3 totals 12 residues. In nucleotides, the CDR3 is TGTGCCTGGAGTTCTAATCGCGCTGAAGCTTTCTTT. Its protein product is CAWSSNRAEAFF. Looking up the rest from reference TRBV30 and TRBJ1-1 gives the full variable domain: SQTIHQWPATLVQPVGSPLSLECTVEGTSNPNLYWYRQAAGRGLQLLFYSVGIGQISSEVPQNLSASRPQDRQFILSSKKLLLSDSGFYLCAWSSNRAEAFFGQGTRLTVV.

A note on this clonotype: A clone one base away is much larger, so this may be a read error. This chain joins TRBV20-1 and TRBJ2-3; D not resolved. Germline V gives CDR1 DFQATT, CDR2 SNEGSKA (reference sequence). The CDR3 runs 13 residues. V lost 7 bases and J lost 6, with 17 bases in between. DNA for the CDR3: TGCAGTGTGTTGGCTAGGGTGTTGGATACGCAGTATTTT. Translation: CSVLARVLDTQYF.

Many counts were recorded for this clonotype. The CDR3 DNA reads TGTGCCAGCAGCCGGGACGGCAATCAGCCCCAGCATTTT. This sequence encodes CASSRDGNQPQHF. J is TRBJ1-5 and V is TRBV7-6, with D maybe TRBD1 (5 bases). Trimming pared 5 bases from V and 2 bases from J, leaving 7 bases between. The V gene's germline CDR1 is SGHVS and CDR2 FNYEAQ. The CDR3 is made up of 13 amino acids.

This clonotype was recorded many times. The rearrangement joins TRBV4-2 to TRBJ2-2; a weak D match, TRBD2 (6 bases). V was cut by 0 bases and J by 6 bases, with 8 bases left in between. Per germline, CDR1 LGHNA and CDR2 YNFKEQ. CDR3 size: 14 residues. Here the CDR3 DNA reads TGTGCCAGCAGCCAAGATCCGGGGGCCGGGGAGCTGTTTTTT. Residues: CASSQDPGAGELFF.